A selection of T cell receptor beta chains follows, all from one sample in a study of response to subunit inactivated influenza vaccine. TCRdb passed the RT-PCR reads through MiXCR, listing each CDR3 protein once. The table records 500,000 to 600,000 distinct CDR3 sequences, 6% to 9% of them present only once. The source material was PBMCs from blood, sampled around 2 years after vaccination. Every receptor here comes from a man between 50 and 75 years old who received an inactivated influenza vaccine. Both conserved end residues are part of each CDR3. D genes are given only for firm matches. Clone size appears in some rows only: once, few, many, or a class for an expanded clone.

clone size	D gene	V gene	J gene	CDR3 protein	CDR3 DNA
many	TRBD1	TRBV4-1	TRBJ1-3	CASSQAGTAISGNTIYF	TGCGCCAGCAGCCAAGCCGGGACAGCCATCTCTGGAAACACCATATATTTT
few	-	TRBV4-3	TRBJ1-2	CASSRTGGSSYGYTF	TGCGCCAGCAGCCGCACGGGGGGGTCTAGCTATGGCTACACCTTC
few	TRBD2	TRBV20-1	TRBJ2-3	CSGTSGMPDTQYF	TGCAGTGGGACTAGCGGGATGCCAGATACGCAGTATTTT
many	-	TRBV5-1	TRBJ1-2	CASSPGLNYGYTF	TGCGCCAGCAGCCCCGGACTTAACTATGGCTACACCTTC
-	TRBD2	TRBV18	TRBJ2-7	CASSPEAGGYEQYF	TGTGCCAGCTCACCAGAAGCGGGAGGGTACGAGCAGTACTTC
many	-	TRBV4-3	TRBJ1-6	CASSQDLGWTSSYNSPLHF	TGCGCCAGCAGCCAAGACCTAGGGTGGACTAGCTCCTATAATTCACCCCTCCACTTT
-	TRBD2	TRBV20-1	TRBJ2-5	CSARLAGGIPKTQYF	TGCAGTGCGAGACTAGCGGGAGGCATCCCCAAGACCCAGTACTTC
-	TRBD2	TRBV20-1	TRBJ2-2	CSARELAGAPGELFF	TGCAGTGCTAGAGAGCTAGCGGGTGCACCCGGGGAGCTGTTTTTT
-	-	TRBV18	TRBJ2-6	CASSHGGSGANVLTF	TGTGCCAGCTCTCACGGGGGCTCTGGGGCCAACGTCCTGACTTTC
-	-	TRBV5-1	TRBJ2-2	CASNQGGTGELFF	TGCGCCAGCAATCAGGGTGGAACCGGGGAGCTGTTTTTT
-	TRBD1	TRBV29-1	TRBJ2-5	CSVRDSSQETQYF	TGCAGCGTTCGGGACAGCTCCCAAGAGACCCAGTACTTC
few	-	TRBV5-1	TRBJ2-6	CASSLGHPILSGANVLTF	TGCGCCAGCAGCTTGGGACACCCTATACTCTCTGGGGCCAACGTCCTGACTTTC
many	TRBD2	TRBV6-2/TRBV6-3	TRBJ2-7	CASNPSSGGSYEQYF	TGTGCCAGCAACCCTTCTAGCGGGGGCTCCTACGAGCAGTACTTC
few	TRBD2	TRBV7-2	TRBJ2-5	CASTEIAGGGETQYF	TGTGCCAGCACGGAAATAGCGGGGGGCGGAGAGACCCAGTACTTC
-	TRBD1	TRBV6-5	TRBJ2-5	CASSSLTGSETQYF	TGTGCCAGCAGTTCCCTGACAGGGTCGGAGACCCAGTACTTC
few	-	TRBV3-1	TRBJ2-7	CASSPGRWTFLSYEQYF	TGTGCCAGCAGCCCGGGAAGATGGACATTCTTGAGCTACGAGCAGTACTTC
few	TRBD1	TRBV5-1	TRBJ2-7	CASSLAVRTGGSYEQYF	TGCGCCAGCAGCTTGGCCGTGAGAACAGGGGGGTCCTACGAGCAGTACTTC
many	-	TRBV20-1	TRBJ2-2	CSALMGITGELFF	TGCAGTGCCCTTATGGGAATCACCGGGGAGCTGTTTTTT
-	TRBD1	TRBV28	TRBJ2-4	CASSLGGTGILAKNIQYF	TGTGCCAGCAGTTTAGGCGGGACAGGAATCCTAGCCAAAAACATTCAGTACTTC
-	TRBD2	TRBV5-1	TRBJ2-3	CASSLAKRGVFSTDTQYF	TGCGCCAGCAGCTTGGCCAAGCGGGGGGTTTTTAGCACAGATACGCAGTATTTT
many	TRBD2	TRBV7-2	TRBJ2-1	CASSLGTSGHEQFF	TGTGCCAGCAGCTTGGGGACTAGCGGGCATGAGCAGTTCTTC
-	TRBD1	TRBV10-3	TRBJ1-2	CAITGTGDSYGYTF	TGTGCCATCACCGGGACAGGGGATAGCTATGGCTACACCTTC
many	-	TRBV30	TRBJ2-1	CAGETYNEQFF	TGTGCCGGCGAGACCTACAATGAGCAGTTCTTC
many	-	TRBV20-1	TRBJ1-5	CSASLKPSNQPQHF	TGCAGTGCTTCCTTAAAACCTTCCAATCAGCCCCAGCATTTT
few	-	TRBV18	TRBJ2-3	CASSPRSDTDTQYF	TGTGCCAGCTCACCACGGTCGGACACAGATACGCAGTATTTT
-	-	TRBV4-3	TRBJ2-3	CASSHRTGDTQYF	TGCGCCAGCAGCCATCGGACCGGGGATACGCAGTATTTT
many	-	TRBV5-1	TRBJ1-1	CASTPGGTGLRSTEAFF	TGCGCCAGCACCCCGGGAGGAACCGGTCTTCGAAGCACTGAAGCTTTCTTT
-	TRBD2	TRBV20-1	TRBJ2-1	CSASGGRIDEQFF	TGCAGTGCCAGCGGGGGGCGCATCGATGAGCAGTTCTTC
-	TRBD2	TRBV12-3/TRBV12-4	TRBJ2-1	CASGVGTSNEQFF	TGTGCCAGCGGGGTGGGGACTAGCAATGAGCAGTTCTTC